This TCR beta chain emerged from a study of TIL therapy for anti-PD-1-resistant metastatic lung cancer. Study-level information: Tumors were harvested before any PD-1/PD-L1 blockade.

Trimming removed 10 bases at V and 2 bases at J, with 23 bases between. CDR1 ENHRY and CDR2 SYGVKD come from the germline V gene. The CDR3 extends over 16 amino acids. The immunoSEQ assay was v3. Data came from immunoSEQ multiplex PCR; TCRdb stores just in-frame clones and leaves some out. Of roughly 46,000 clones listed, approximately 86% are singletons. Time point specified: pre-treatment sample, taken before nivolumab and TIL therapy. Stage 4 NSCLC adults joined between late 2017 and 2020. This sample comprised blood, obtained at baseline. The V gene is TRBV10-3, the J gene TRBJ1-2; a weak D match, TRBD1 (5 bases). The clonotype was recovered from a person aged 25 to 80 with non-small cell lung cancer. CDR3 DNA: TGTGCCACTTCCCTAGACCCCAGGGAGGGAAACTATGGCTACACCTTC. Translated, it gives CATSLDPREGNYGYTF.